One and the same sample provided the 25 T cell receptor beta chains below, sequenced in a study of T cells in Graves' hyperthyroidism and ophthalmopathy. TCR beta CDR3 regions were amplified from RNA transcripts. With the HTBI primer set, the TCR CDR3 went through a first round of RT-PCR. MiXCR was run by TCRdb on the multiplex PCR reads, yielding one entry per CDR3 protein. The data contain around 540,000 distinct CDR3 sequences, about 43% of them singletons. The material sequenced was peripheral blood or thyroid tissue (not recorded which). All receptors derive from a young woman with Graves' hyperthyroidism.

The rearrangement uses TRBV19 and TRBJ2-3, with D perhaps matching TRBD1 (5 bases). The germline V and J ends were trimmed by 5 bases and 5 bases, with 8 bases remaining between them. The V gene's germline CDR1 is LNHDA and CDR2 SQIVND (reference sequence). The CDR3 extends over 12 amino acids. The CDR3 DNA reads as TGTGCCAGTAGTCAGGGCCGAGATACGCAGTATTTT. Amino acids: CASSQGRDTQYF.

With respect to this clonotype: A junction end diverges from the germline sequence, so it may reflect a read error. This CDR3 is CASSDNEGTGSTIYF. In DNA form, the CDR3 reads TGTGCCAGCAGCGATAACGAGGGAACTGGAAGCACCATATATTTT. The chain recombines TRBV7-6 with TRBJ1-3; D gene ambiguous. The CDR3 totals 15 residues. CDR1 is SGHVS and CDR2 is FNYEAQ in the germline V gene.

This clonotype was observed at least ten times. The rearrangement uses TRBV19 and TRBJ1-1; D gene uncertain. The CDR3 consists of 11 residues. The V end lost 7 bases, the J end lost 1 base, and 4 bases lay between the germline ends. Per the germline V gene, CDR1 is LNHDA and CDR2 is SQIVND (reference sequence). The CDR3 DNA reads TGTGCCAGTAACAAGAACACTGAAGCTTTCTTT. Translation: CASNKNTEAFF.

This clonotype was picked up many times. V gene TRBV7-8 combines with J gene TRBJ2-7; D assignment may be TRBD1 or TRBD2 (5 bases each). The CDR3 contains 13 residues. Looked up from germline, CDR1 is SGHVS and CDR2 is FQNEAQ. V was clipped by 0 bases and J by 5 bases, with 8 bases between them. DNA of the CDR3: TGTGCCAGCAGCTTAGCGACAGCGGACGAGCAGTACTTC. It codes for CASSLATADEQYF.

The V and J genes are TRBV19 and TRBJ2-2, with D possibly being TRBD2 (6 bases). The length of the CDR3 is 13 residues. Trimming took 6 bases from V and 1 from J, leaving 6 bases between them. The germline V gene has CDR1 LNHDA and CDR2 SQIVND (reference sequence). The CDR3 reads CASRGLNTGELFF. CDR3 nucleotide sequence: TGTGCCAGTAGGGGACTGAACACCGGGGAGCTGTTTTTT.

The V and J genes are TRBV25-1 and TRBJ1-2, with a possible D match to TRBD1 (6 bases). Germline V gene data show CDR1 as MGHDK and CDR2 as SYGVNS. The CDR3 length is 14 residues. V lost 4 bases and J 5 bases, leaving 14 bases between the germline ends. The CDR3 loop is CASSGGQYPYGYTF. DNA of the CDR3: TGTGCCAGCAGTGGTGGACAGTATCCTTATGGCTACACCTTC.

The sample holds many counts of this clonotype. The genes are TRBV7-2 and TRBJ2-5, with TRBD1 matching over 7 bases. V lost 3 bases to trimming and J lost 2 bases; unmatched junction nucleotides: 3. CDR1 is SGHTA and CDR2 is FQGNSA in the germline V gene. The CDR3 covers 14 residues. CDR3 sequence: CASSFLGQQETQYF. The CDR3 region has the DNA TGTGCCAGCAGCTTCCTGGGACAGCAAGAGACCCAGTACTTC.

This sequence joins TRBV20-1 and TRBJ1-2; TRBD1 agrees at 8 bases. Germline CDR1 is DFQATT and CDR2 is SNEGSKA (reference sequence). Trimming cost V 3 bases and J 1 base; bases outside gene matches: 10. This CDR3 has 16 residues. The CDR3, as DNA: TGCAGTGCTAGCAACCGGGACAGGACACATAACTATGGCTACACCTTC. Amino acid sequence: CSASNRDRTHNYGYTF.

The chain uses TRBV20-1 and TRBJ1-1; a possible D gene is TRBD1 (5 bases). Germline-derived CDR1 and CDR2 are DFQATT and SNEGSKA (reference sequence). The CDR3 sequence is 14 residues long. CDR3 sequence reads: CSAIAGTLNTEAFF. The CDR3 nucleotides read TGCAGCGCCATTGCAGGGACTTTGAACACTGAAGCTTTCTTT.

Of note for this clonotype: This clone may be a read error of a much larger clone one base away. This chain connects TRBV7-2 to TRBJ1-5; D unresolved. In germline, CDR1 is SGHTA, CDR2 FQGNSA. This CDR3 comprises 15 residues. In DNA, the CDR3 is TGTGCCAGCACCTTAGACCCCGTGAAGAATCAGCCCCAGCATTTT. Protein product: CASTLDPVKNQPQHF.

The chain has TRBV9 and TRBJ1-2; no definite D call. Germline V gene data show CDR1 as SGDLS and CDR2 as YYNGEE. This CDR3 comprises 17 residues. Trimming pared 0 bases from V and 4 bases from J, leaving 19 bases between. CDR3 nucleotides: TGTGCCAGCAGCGTAGAAGTCTCTGGGGATTGGGCCTATGGCTACACCTTC. This sequence encodes CASSVEVSGDWAYGYTF.

This chain uses TRBV24-1 with TRBJ2-7, with 16 nucleotides matching TRBD2. This CDR3 region has 14 residues. Germline CDR1 KGHDR, CDR2 SFDVKD. V lost 5 bases and J lost 7; bases outside the gene matches: 1. The CDR3: CATSAGLAGGEQYF. The CDR3 DNA reads TGTGCCACCAGTGCGGGACTAGCGGGAGGGGAGCAGTACTTC.

This chain joins TRBV7-7 and TRBJ2-5; 7 bases agree with TRBD1. This CDR3 contains 15 residues. J was trimmed by 3 bases and V by 6 bases; bases with no gene match: 10. Germline loops: CDR1 SSHAT, CDR2 FNYEAQ (reference sequence). The CDR3 spells CASSYLRGQKETQYF. The CDR3 DNA reads TGTGCCAGCAGTTACTTAAGGGGGCAAAAAGAGACCCAGTACTTC.

The chain uses TRBV5-8 and TRBJ1-2; D not resolved. The V gene lost 4 bases and the J gene lost 4 bases, with 11 bases spanning the gap. From germline, CDR1 is SGHTS and CDR2 YDEGEE. This CDR3 has 13 amino acids. The CDR3 is CASSPTYTYGYTF. The CDR3 region has the DNA TGTGCCAGCAGCCCCACATACACCTATGGCTACACCTTC.

V gene TRBV15 combines with J gene TRBJ1-4, with D tentatively TRBD1 (5 bases). V was clipped by 3 bases and J by 7 bases, with 18 bases between them. From germline, CDR1 is LNHNV and CDR2 YYDKDF (reference sequence). The CDR3 is 16 amino acids. This CDR3 is CATSSPGRGEGEKLFF. CDR3 nucleotides: TGTGCCACCAGCAGCCCTGGTAGGGGAGAAGGTGAAAAACTGTTTTTT.

A few counts support this clonotype. The CDR3 sequence is CASSRSKNTEAFF. The DNA of the CDR3 is TGTGCCAGTAGTAGATCCAAGAACACTGAAGCTTTCTTT. The chain uses TRBV19 and TRBJ1-1; D remains unclear. The V end lost 4 bases, the J end lost 1 base, and 7 bases lay between the germline ends. Per the germline V gene, CDR1 is LNHDA and CDR2 is SQIVND (reference sequence). This CDR3 has 13 amino acids.

The genes are TRBV29-1 and TRBJ2-7; 14 bases are a match to TRBD2. The CDR3 contains 14 residues. The germline gives CDR1 SQVTM, CDR2 ANQGSEA. Unmatched junction bases numbered 4, after V lost 5 bases and J lost 4 bases. CDR3 region: CSVSGLAGEYEQYF. CDR3 DNA: TGCAGCGTTTCGGGACTAGCGGGAGAGTACGAGCAGTACTTC.

The CDR3 nucleotides are TGTGCCAACAAAGGGCTAGCCGTTACCTACGAGCAGTACTTC. Its translation: CANKGLAVTYEQYF. The gene calls are TRBV7-9 and TRBJ2-7; D perhaps matches TRBD2 (5 bases). Trimming pared 10 bases from V and 2 bases from J, leaving 18 bases between. Germline CDR1 reads SEHNR; CDR2 reads FQNEAQ (reference sequence). This CDR3 spans 14 amino acids.

CDR3 protein: CASSLEHGRFTEAFF. The CDR3 DNA reads TGCGCCAGCAGCTTGGAGCACGGAAGATTCACTGAAGCTTTCTTT. V usage is TRBV5-1 and J usage is TRBJ1-1; D gene ambiguous. With 0 bases removed from V and 4 bases from J, the gap between germline ends came to 13 bases. Germline V gene sequence: CDR1 SGHRS, CDR2 YFSETQ. The CDR3 loop spans 15 amino acids.

This clonotype was seen at least ten times. The CDR3 DNA follows: TGCAGTGCTCGACAGGGAAGTGAAGCTTTCTTT. It yields the protein CSARQGSEAFF. The chain recombines TRBV20-1 with TRBJ1-1, with TRBD1 identical over 7 bases. The CDR3 extends over 11 amino acids. Germline V gene sequence: CDR1 DFQATT, CDR2 SNEGSKA (reference sequence). V shed 5 bases, J shed 7 bases, and the junction held 4 bases outside the gene matches.

V is TRBV29-1 and J is TRBJ1-2, with D unresolved. The CDR3 loop spans 12 amino acids. Germline V gives CDR1 SQVTM, CDR2 ANQGSEA. V gave up 1 base and J gave up 7 bases, with 10 bases separating them. CDR3 DNA sequence: TGCAGCGTTGAAGGGGTGTCGGGTGGCTACACCTTC. It specifies CSVEGVSGGYTF.

A note on this clonotype: A single base separates this from a much larger clone, so it may be a read error. The conserved phenylalanine or tryptophan normally closing the CDR3 is absent here, so this likely arose from a read error. The genes are TRBV2 and TRBJ1-2; D is unresolved. Per the germline V gene, CDR1 is SNHLY and CDR2 is FYNNEI. Trimming took off 4 bases at V and 4 bases at J, with 13 bases between the two ends. The CDR3 has 14 amino acids. The CDR3 is CASSARESGYGYTS. In DNA, the CDR3 is TGTGCCAGCAGTGCGAGGGAATCAGGCTATGGCTACACCTCC.

The sample holds many counts of this clonotype. This chain uses TRBV29-1 with TRBJ1-2; 9 bases match TRBD1. This CDR3 contains 14 residues. V trimming: 7 bases; J trimming: 4 bases; junction bases outside the gene matches: 10. Looked up from germline, CDR1 is SQVTM and CDR2 is ANQGSEA. In DNA form, the CDR3 reads TGCAGCGCTGGTGGGACAGGGACTCGCTATGGCTACACCTTC. This codes for CSAGGTGTRYGYTF.

V usage is TRBV20-1 and J usage is TRBJ2-6; no clear D gene. The CDR3 has 17 residues. Germline-derived CDR1 and CDR2 are DFQATT and SNEGSKA (reference sequence). The V end lost 3 bases, the J end lost 1 base, and 16 bases lay between the germline ends. The CDR3: CSARTPVRRSGANVLTF. CDR3 DNA: TGCAGTGCTAGGACCCCGGTTAGGCGGTCTGGGGCCAACGTCCTGACTTTC.

Turning to this clonotype: One end of the junction fails to match germline, which may point to a read error. V gene TRBV7-3 combines with J gene TRBJ1-1; weak D call: TRBD1 (6 bases). The germline CDR1 and CDR2 sequences are SGHTA and FQGTGA. This CDR3 comprises 13 residues. This CDR3 is CASSRQGNNEAFF. CDR3 in DNA: TGTGCCAGCAGCCGCCAGGGGAACAATGAAGCTTTCTTT.